Below, one TCR beta chain is given with its context. The antigen remains unidentified. The data were obtained in a study of CD8 T cells in ankylosing spondylitis. Whole-study findings and limits: A subset of motif variants has previously been described in the synovial fluid and blood of reactive arthritis.

Trimming took 0 bases from V and 2 from J, leaving 6 bases between them. Germline-derived CDR1 and CDR2 are SGHRS and YFSETQ. The length of the CDR3 is 13 residues. One entry per CDR3 protein results from TCRdb running MiXCR on the 5' RACE reads. This sample has about 360,000 distinct CDR3 sequences, with approximately 20% found just once. The clonotype originates from a male donor with ankylosing spondylitis or in good health (not recorded which). The sample was blood, either unsorted or a sorted T cell fraction (not recorded which). V usage is TRBV5-1 and J usage is TRBJ2-7; D is ambiguous. CDR3 residues: CASSLDGTYEQYF. The DNA for the CDR3 is TGCGCCAGCAGCTTGGACGGAACCTACGAGCAGTACTTC.